Shown below are 25 T cell receptor beta chains from a single sample sequenced in a study of regulatory T cells in long-lasting Graves disease. The authors built TCR beta libraries using iRepertoire HTBI primers and Arm-PCR of CDR3 regions. Using its own MiXCR run on the multiplex PCR reads, TCRdb lists one record per CDR3 protein. This sample yields around 330,000 distinct CDR3 sequences, of which about a sixth are seen a single time; roughly 35% belongs to the top ten. Described time point: newly diagnosed GD, antithyroid drugs for less than 3 months. There was RNA extracted from PBMCs, and the TCR library was made from it. The specimen comprised peripheral blood mononuclear cells (PBMCs), sampled at new diagnosis, from a patient treated with antithyroid drugs. The origin of the receptors is a female donor with Graves disease.

This clonotype turned up a few times. The CDR3 sequence: CSVDGLAGSETQYF. The CDR3 nucleotides read TGCAGCGTTGATGGACTAGCGGGATCAGAGACCCAGTACTTC. J is TRBJ2-5 and V is TRBV29-1; TRBD2 agrees at 12 bases. With V trimmed by 3 bases and J by 4 bases, 3 bases remained unmatched. CDR1 SQVTM and CDR2 ANQGSEA come from the germline V gene. The CDR3 runs to 14 residues. Full variable domain (rest looked up from reference TRBV29-1 and TRBJ2-5): SAVISQKPSRDICQRGTSLTIQCQVDSQVTMMFWYRQQPGQSLTLIATANQGSEATYESGFVIDKFPISRPNLTFSTLTVSNMSPEDSSIYLCSVDGLAGSETQYFGPGTRLLVL.

Ten or more counts support this clonotype. This chain joins TRBV6-1 and TRBJ2-4; D ambiguous. Germline V CDR1 and CDR2: MNHNS, SASEGT. The CDR3 contains 16 residues. V lost 6 bases and J lost 8, with 23 bases in between. The CDR3 sequence is CASRSQWRGRVDIQYF. The CDR3 DNA sequence: TGTGCCAGCAGGTCTCAGTGGCGAGGAAGAGTTGACATTCAGTACTTC.

This clonotype was counted at least ten times. The chain uses TRBV12-3 or TRBV12-4 and TRBJ1-2; D is unresolved. V lost 3 bases and J lost 13, with 21 bases in between. CDR3 length equals 14 residues. The CDR3 DNA sequence: TGTGCCAGCAGTTTTAAATTGTCCATAAAGGAGGCCACCTTC. Translated: CASSFKLSIKEATF.

This clonotype was seen many times. The genes are TRBV28 and TRBJ1-1, with 7 bases identical to TRBD1. The V gene end was trimmed by 5 bases and the J gene end by 0 bases; junction bases not matched to a gene: 6. Germline CDR1 MDHEN, CDR2 SYDVKM. There are 15 residues in the CDR3. CDR3 in DNA: TGTGCCAGCAGTCTACTGGGACAGATGAACACTGAAGCTTTCTTT. This codes for CASSLLGQMNTEAFF.

V is TRBV19 and J is TRBJ1-1; D uncertain. Trimming pared 7 bases from V and 1 base from J, leaving 13 bases between. Germline V gives CDR1 LNHDA, CDR2 SQIVND (reference sequence). This CDR3 is 14 amino acids long. As DNA, the CDR3 is TGTGCCAGTACCACGGCCCTGGGGAACACTGAAGCTTTCTTT. Its protein product is CASTTALGNTEAFF.

This clonotype was recorded a few times. A read error may be the cause here, since a much bigger clone is one base away. This likely comes from a read error, as the CDR3 has no conserved phenylalanine or tryptophan at its end. V gene TRBV11-2 combines with J gene TRBJ2-3, with a weak D call TRBD2 (6 bases). Looked up from germline, CDR1 is SGHAT and CDR2 is FQNNGV. The CDR3 contains 14 residues. V dropped 5 bases and J dropped 1 base, with 10 bases sitting between them. In DNA form, the CDR3 reads TGTGCCAGCAGCATGGGGGGACGCACAGATACGCAGTATCTT. Amino acids: CASSMGGRTDTQYL.

This clonotype has a count of ten or more. The CDR3: CASRTTGPGNSPLHF. DNA for the CDR3: TGTGCCAGCAGGACGACAGGGCCGGGCAATTCACCCCTCCACTTT. The rearrangement uses TRBV6-1 and TRBJ1-6; 7 bases line up with TRBD1. The CDR3 loop spans 15 amino acids. Germline CDR1 and CDR2: MNHNS and SASEGT. The V segment lost 6 bases and the J segment 7 bases; nucleotides outside the gene matches: 9.

V gene TRBV7-9 combines with J gene TRBJ2-7; TRBD1 matches at 9 bases. Germline CDR1 is SEHNR and CDR2 is FQNEAQ (reference sequence). V lost 1 base, J lost 5 bases, and 6 bases stayed unmatched. This CDR3 is built from 15 residues. In nucleotides, the CDR3 is TGTGCCAGCAGCTTAGGACAGGGGGTCCCCCACGAGCAGTACTTC. It encodes CASSLGQGVPHEQYF.

In this sample, this clonotype turned up many times. V gene TRBV12-3 or TRBV12-4 combines with J gene TRBJ1-2; D perhaps matches TRBD1 (5 bases). The germline V and J ends were trimmed by 6 bases and 4 bases, with 12 bases remaining between them. The CDR3 sequence is 13 residues long. The CDR3 reads CASRAGGLYGYTF. DNA of the CDR3: TGTGCCAGCAGAGCCGGGGGACTCTATGGCTACACCTTC.

The chain carries TRBV7-6 and TRBJ2-7; D is possibly TRBD1 (5 bases). V was shortened by 1 base and J by 1 base, with 20 bases between the two germline ends. This CDR3 is built from 18 residues. Germline V gene lookup returns CDR1 SGHVS and CDR2 FNYEAQ. CDR3 nucleotide sequence: TGTGCCAGCAGCTTAGTTCCAGTTGGGGCCGCGAATTCCTACGAGCAGTACTTC. Its protein product is CASSLVPVGAANSYEQYF.

This clonotype came up many times. The chain recombines TRBV10-3 with TRBJ1-2, with unresolved D. Germline-derived CDR1 and CDR2 are ENHRY and SYGVKD. V lost 2 bases, J lost 2 bases, and 12 bases lay in between. CDR3 length equals 15 residues. CDR3 coding DNA: TGTGCCATCAGTGAGGAGGAGGAAGAGAACTATGGCTACACCTTC. Translating it yields CAISEEEEENYGYTF.

The chain is built from TRBV4-2 and TRBJ2-7; possible D gene TRBD2, 6 bases. The CDR3 sequence is 17 residues long. Germline CDR1 LGHNA, CDR2 YNFKEQ. V was clipped by 0 bases and J by 3 bases, with 18 bases between them. The CDR3 bases are TGTGCCAGCAGCCAAGATGTTAAGGGACTCCCCTACTACGAGCAGTACTTC. This sequence encodes CASSQDVKGLPYYEQYF.

This clonotype was recorded many times. J is TRBJ2-7 and V is TRBV28, with TRBD2 identical over 13 bases. V shed 6 bases, J shed 4 bases, and the junction held 6 bases outside the gene matches. CDR1 MDHEN and CDR2 SYDVKM come from the germline V gene. The CDR3 has 15 residues. The CDR3 loop reads CASSQVTSGRYEQYF. CDR3 sequence (DNA): TGTGCCAGCAGCCAAGTGACTAGCGGGAGGTACGAGCAGTACTTC.

This clonotype showed up many times. J is TRBJ2-7 and V is TRBV19; 7 bases are shared with TRBD1. Germline V gene sequence: CDR1 LNHDA, CDR2 SQIVND (reference sequence). The V and J ends lost 1 base and 7 bases, in that order; junction bases with no gene match: 7. This CDR3 is built from 14 residues. The CDR3 is CASSIGRGRGEQYF. The DNA of the CDR3 is TGTGCCAGTAGTATAGGCAGGGGCAGGGGGGAGCAGTACTTC.

This clonotype was counted many times. The rearrangement uses TRBV12-3 or TRBV12-4 and TRBJ2-7; possible D gene TRBD2, 6 bases. The CDR3 has 15 residues. The ends were cut back, 1 base at V and 0 bases at J, with 10 bases in the middle. The CDR3 reads CASSLVGGSSYEQYF. The CDR3 DNA sequence: TGTGCCAGCAGTTTAGTCGGAGGGAGCTCCTACGAGCAGTACTTC.

This clonotype was recorded many times. The chain links TRBV2 to TRBJ1-1; D gene uncertain. The CDR3 is 16 residues long. The germline V and J ends were trimmed by 4 bases and 1 base, with 16 bases remaining between them. Germline V gene lookup returns CDR1 SNHLY and CDR2 FYNNEI. CDR3 loop: CASSGVSQSANTEAFF. The CDR3 DNA reads TGTGCCAGCAGTGGGGTCTCCCAGTCCGCGAACACTGAAGCTTTCTTT.

This clonotype was counted a few times. This chain uses TRBV5-1 with TRBJ2-3, with 8 bases fitting TRBD2. Germline V CDR1 and CDR2: SGHRS, YFSETQ. With V trimmed by 5 bases and J by 4 bases, 15 bases remained unmatched. The CDR3 totals 17 residues. The DNA for the CDR3 is TGCGCCAGCAGTTTTCGCCTGTCAGCGGGAGTCCCAGATACGCAGTATTTT. Translation: CASSFRLSAGVPDTQYF.

This clonotype was observed at least ten times. This CDR3 reads CASSQAGADTEAFF. DNA for the CDR3: TGTGCCAGCAGCCAAGCAGGGGCTGACACTGAAGCTTTCTTT. The chain is built from TRBV3-1 and TRBJ1-1; maybe TRBD1 (6 bases). This CDR3 spans 14 amino acids. In germline, CDR1 is LGHDT, CDR2 YNNKEL (reference sequence). Trimming stripped 1 base from V and 3 bases from J, with 9 bases between.

This clonotype was counted at least ten times. The chain uses TRBV11-3 and TRBJ2-1; D gene unclear. The ends were cut back, 5 bases at V and 9 bases at J, with 8 bases in the middle. The CDR3 contains 11 residues. Looked up from germline, CDR1 is SGHNT and CDR2 is YENEEA. The CDR3 loop reads CASSASIEQFF. CDR3 nucleotide sequence: TGTGCCAGCAGCGCCTCGATTGAGCAGTTCTTC.

This clonotype was counted many times. This sequence joins TRBV12-3 or TRBV12-4 and TRBJ1-2, with a possible D match to TRBD1 (6 bases). Trimming cost V 10 bases and J 0 bases, with 12 bases left between them. The CDR3 is made up of 13 amino acids. CDR3 amino acids: CAIRGGSNYGYTF. In nucleotides, the CDR3 is TGTGCCATCAGGGGAGGGTCTAACTATGGCTACACCTTC.

This clonotype was seen many times. The chain couples TRBV2 to TRBJ1-5; TRBD1 is a possible D gene (6 bases). The CDR3 runs to 14 residues. Germline loops: CDR1 SNHLY, CDR2 FYNNEI. Trimming stripped 2 bases from V and 5 bases from J, with 10 bases between. CDR3 sequence: CASSETGGYQPQHF. The DNA for the CDR3 is TGTGCCAGCAGTGAAACCGGGGGCTATCAGCCCCAGCATTTT.

The table lists this clonotype with a few counts. CDR3 sequence reads: CASSLRGEVANEQFF. For the CDR3, the DNA is TGTGCCAGCAGTTTAAGAGGGGAGGTTGCCAATGAGCAGTTCTTC. The chain joins TRBV28 to TRBJ2-1, with a weak D call TRBD2 (6 bases). V lost 2 bases, J lost 6 bases, and 14 bases lay in between. This CDR3 spans 15 amino acids. CDR1 and CDR2 from the germline V gene are MDHEN and SYDVKM.

As for this clonotype: Possible read error: a much larger clone is one base away. V gene TRBV2 combines with J gene TRBJ2-2, with D possibly being TRBD1 (5 bases). Per the germline V gene, CDR1 is SNHLY and CDR2 is FYNNEI. The CDR3 is 12 residues long. Here the CDR3 DNA reads TGTGCGGGGCGAAATGAGACCGGGGAGCTGTTTTTT. Protein: CAGRNETGELFF. Complete variable domain (other parts from reference TRBV2 and TRBJ2-2): EPEVTQTPSHQVTQMGQEVILRCVPISNHLYFYWYRQILGQKVEFLVSFYNNEISEKSEIFDDQFSVERPDGSNFTLKIRSTKLEDSAMYFCAGRNETGELFFGEGSRLTVL.

Turning to this clonotype: A much more abundant neighbour one base away suggests this may be a read error. This rearrangement joins TRBV7-9 to TRBJ2-5; the D call may be TRBD1 or TRBD2 (5 bases each). The CDR3 runs to 15 residues. Germline CDR1 is SEHNR and CDR2 is FQNEAQ (reference sequence). The CDR3 region has the DNA TGTGCCAGCAGCCCCACCCCCCGTGGGGGAGAGACCCTGTACTTC. Translated, it gives CASSPTPRGGETLYF.

In its sample, this clonotype was seen many times. The rearrangement links TRBV20-1 to TRBJ2-1, with TRBD2 identical over 10 bases. Germline V lookup: CDR1 DFQATT, CDR2 SNEGSKA (reference sequence). This CDR3 has 15 residues. The junction had 5 bases not matched to a gene; V was cut back by 1 base and J by 5 bases. CDR3 bases: TGCAGTGCTAGAGGGAGACTAGCGGGCCACAATGAGCAGTTCTTC. Residues: CSARGRLAGHNEQFF.